This TCR beta chain is from a study of T cell repertoires in urothelial bladder cancer. Study conclusions and caveats: Median infiltrating lymphocyte percentage was around 2.1% in carcinoma specimens. Carcinoma specimens had fewer T cells than benign specimens.

This clone has just a few counts. Antigen unknown. The assay was immunoSEQ multiplex PCR, and TCRdb's table has in-frame clones only and misses some. The sample holds approximately 10,000 clones, roughly 60% seen once. The sequenced material came from tumor-infiltrating cells from bladder cancer. This receptor was obtained from a human donor with urothelial carcinoma.

In nucleotides, the CDR3 is TGTGCCAGCAGCGTCTCCCCAGGAGACTCCTACGAGCAGTACTTC. Its protein is CASSVSPGDSYEQYF. V is TRBV9 and J is TRBJ2-7, with D unclear. CDR3 size: 15 residues. The germline V gene has CDR1 SGDLS and CDR2 YYNGEE. V gave up 2 bases and J gave up 0 bases, with 12 bases separating them. The whole variable domain, filled in from reference TRBV9 and TRBJ2-7, reads DSGVTQTPKHLITATGQRVTLRCSPRSGDLSVYWYQQSLDQGLQFLIQYYNGEERAKGNILERFSAQQFPDLHSELNLSSLELGDSALYFCASSVSPGDSYEQYFGPGTRLTVT.